The 16 T cell receptor beta chains in this list originate from one sample, sequenced in a study of T cell changes during pregnancy in multiple sclerosis (dated by TCRdb to about 2019). Library preparation employed the immunoSEQ multiplex PCR assay. TCRdb took over this immuneACCESS table, retaining in-frame rearrangements with V and J assigned. Such tables are incomplete; in checked studies, under half of the missing clones stem from an unresolved V gene, and the remainder is unexplained. This sample is represented by about 53,000 clones; about 90% of them were singletons. The ten biggest clones cover less than 0.6% of the sample. Specimen: CD4+ T cells from peripheral blood mononuclear cells, collected in the third trimester of pregnancy. These receptors were obtained from a female donor with multiple sclerosis, enrolled in a pregnancy study.

This rearrangement joins TRBV5-5 to TRBJ1-5; D call uncertain. CDR3 length equals 15 residues. Trimming cost V 1 base and J 0 bases, with 8 bases left between them. The germline CDR1 and CDR2 sequences are SGHKS and YYEKEE (reference sequence). CDR3 sequence (DNA): TGTGCCAGCAGCTTGTGGAGCGATAGCAATCAGCCCCAGCATTTT. This gives the protein CASSLWSDSNQPQHF.

J is TRBJ1-1 and V is TRBV5-1; perhaps TRBD1 as D (6 bases). The germline V and J ends were trimmed by 1 base and 1 base, with 17 bases remaining between them. CDR3 length: 17 residues. Germline V gene lookup returns CDR1 SGHRS and CDR2 YFSETQ. In nucleotides, the CDR3 is TGCGCCAGCAGCTTGTCGGGACACCTACAGAGGAACACTGAAGCTTTCTTT. The encoded protein is CASSLSGHLQRNTEAFF.

The chain recombines TRBV30 with TRBJ1-1, with D perhaps matching TRBD1 (6 bases). The germline V gene has CDR1 GTSNPN and CDR2 SVGIG (reference sequence). The CDR3 totals 12 residues. V was shortened by 4 bases and J by 10 bases, with 16 bases between the two germline ends. CDR3: CAWTVGGARAFF. The CDR3 DNA follows: TGTGCCTGGACCGTAGGGGGGGCGCGAGCTTTCTTT.

This clone appeared a single time. The chain employs TRBV19 and TRBJ1-6; 8 bases line up with TRBD1. From germline, CDR1 is LNHDA and CDR2 SQIVND (reference sequence). The ends lost 6 bases at V and 1 base at J; junction bases unmatched: 17. This CDR3 region has 20 residues. CDR3 bases: TGTGCCAGTAGCGCTACGGGCCTAGTCGGACAGGGATCCTATAATTCACCCCTCCACTTT. Amino acids: CASSATGLVGQGSYNSPLHF.

This clone was detected once. The chain employs TRBV10-3 and TRBJ1-2, with 10 bases matching TRBD1. Germline CDR1 and CDR2: ENHRY and SYGVKD. V dropped 9 bases and J dropped 9; count of bases not matched to a gene: 10. The CDR3 is 13 amino acids. In nucleotides, the CDR3 is TGTGCCATAGCCCCGGGACAGGGGAATAGCTACACCTTC. The encoded protein is CAIAPGQGNSYTF.

The V call is TRBV7-3, the J call TRBJ2-1; TRBD2 is a possible D gene (5 bases). There are 13 residues in the CDR3. The germline gives CDR1 SGHTA, CDR2 FQGTGA. Between the trimmed V and J ends, which lost 5 bases and 6 bases, there was a span of 11 bases. The CDR3 loop is CASSPGLRNEQFF. The CDR3 nucleotides read TGTGCCAGCAGCCCTGGACTTCGCAATGAGCAGTTCTTC.

There are a few counts of this clone. V usage is TRBV2 and J usage is TRBJ2-7; TRBD1 agrees at 10 bases. Trimming removed 3 bases from V and 4 bases from J; junction bases left unmatched: 6. Germline CDR1 is SNHLY and CDR2 is FYNNEI. The CDR3 sequence is 15 residues long. The chain's CDR3 is CASSDGTGVKYEQYF. The CDR3 bases are TGTGCCAGCAGTGATGGGACAGGGGTTAAGTACGAGCAGTACTTC.

This chain joins TRBV2 and TRBJ1-5; D gene ambiguous. Germline V gene lookup returns CDR1 SNHLY and CDR2 FYNNEI. The CDR3 consists of 15 residues. Deletions cut 8 bases from V and 0 bases from J, with 14 bases between. The CDR3 DNA sequence: TGTGCCAGCCGAGGAGGTCCCCTTAGCAATCAGCCCCAGCATTTT. Translating gives CASRGGPLSNQPQHF.

This clone was found a few times. The rearrangement joins TRBV29-1 to TRBJ1-1; 7 nucleotides line up with TRBD1. This CDR3 region has 14 residues. Germline V gene lookup returns CDR1 SQVTM and CDR2 ANQGSEA. With V trimmed by 6 bases and J by 4 bases, 11 bases remained unmatched. In DNA form, the CDR3 reads TGCAGCGTGTCACAGGGGCGACGGAGCACTGAAGCTTTCTTT. Residues: CSVSQGRRSTEAFF.

This chain uses TRBV29-1 with TRBJ2-3; 9 bases agree with TRBD1. The V gene's germline CDR1 is SQVTM and CDR2 ANQGSEA. The CDR3 spans 15 residues. The V segment lost 6 bases and the J segment 2 bases; nucleotides outside the gene matches: 9. CDR3 amino acids: CSVGRRDRDTDTQYF. CDR3 DNA sequence: TGCAGCGTCGGACGCCGGGACAGGGACACAGATACGCAGTATTTT.

The chain links TRBV11-2 to TRBJ2-6; D unresolved. Germline CDR1 reads SGHAT; CDR2 reads FQNNGV. The CDR3 consists of 17 residues. V lost 6 bases and J 2 bases, leaving 17 bases between the germline ends. The CDR3: CASSPIRSSTGANVLTF. CDR3 coding DNA: TGTGCCAGCAGTCCGATTCGGTCCTCAACTGGGGCCAACGTCCTGACTTTC.

This chain links TRBV19 with TRBJ2-5, with D maybe TRBD1 (5 bases). Between the trimmed V and J ends, which lost 8 bases and 4 bases, there was a span of 17 bases. Germline V gene data show CDR1 as LNHDA and CDR2 as SQIVND (reference sequence). The CDR3 runs to 14 residues. The CDR3 reads CASSLGRVGETQYF. The DNA for the CDR3 is TGTGCCAGTTCTCTTGGCAGGGTTGGAGAGACCCAGTACTTC.

The V gene is TRBV15, the J gene TRBJ1-2; 10 bases line up with TRBD1. CDR3 size: 15 residues. Germline trimming cut 5 bases from V and 2 bases from J; bases unmatched to any gene: 5. Germline V gene data show CDR1 as LNHNV and CDR2 as YYDKDF (reference sequence). The CDR3, as DNA: TGTGCCACCAGCGGGGACAGGGGACGGAACTATGGCTACACCTTC. Its protein product is CATSGDRGRNYGYTF.

V and J are TRBV19 and TRBJ2-3, with 8 bases fitting TRBD2. Germline V gives CDR1 LNHDA, CDR2 SQIVND (reference sequence). This CDR3 contains 21 residues. V shed 7 bases and J 0 bases; nucleotides not matched to a gene: 24. CDR3 sequence: CASNGLRAQAGASTSTDTQYF. DNA for the CDR3: TGTGCCAGTAATGGCCTGAGGGCCCAAGCGGGGGCCTCCACTAGCACAGATACGCAGTATTTT. The complete variable domain, with remaining parts taken from reference TRBV19 and TRBJ2-3, reads DGGITQSPKYLFRKEGQNVTLSCEQNLNHDAMYWYRQDPGQGLRLIYYSQIVNDFQKGDIAEGYSVSREKKESFPLTVTSAQKNPTAFYLCASNGLRAQAGASTSTDTQYFGPGTRLTVL.

The genes are TRBV7-9 and TRBJ2-5; TRBD2 is a possible D gene (5 bases). V was pared by 4 bases and J by 4 bases, with 10 bases between. The germline V gene has CDR1 SEHNR and CDR2 FQNEAQ (reference sequence). This CDR3 region has 13 residues. CDR3 in amino acids: CASSSSRGETQYF. CDR3 nucleotides: TGTGCCAGCAGCTCTTCCCGGGGAGAGACCCAGTACTTC. Full variable domain (remainder filled in from reference TRBV7-9 and TRBJ2-5): DTGVSQNPRHKITKRGQNVTFRCDPISEHNRLYWYRQTLGQGPEFLTYFQNEAQLEKSRLLSDRFSAERPKGSFSTLEIQRTEQGDSAMYLCASSSSRGETQYFGPGTRLLVL.

This chain uses TRBV25-1 with TRBJ1-1; 7 bases align to TRBD1. CDR3 length: 13 amino acids. Trimming took 6 bases from V and 6 from J; bases not matched to a gene: 7. Germline lookup yields CDR1 MGHDK and CDR2 SYGVNS. The CDR3 nucleotides are TGTGCCAGCAGGACGACAGGGACGGCTGAAGCTTTCTTT. Translated: CASRTTGTAEAFF.